The 28 T cell receptor beta chains in this list originate from one sample, sequenced in a study of cytomegalovirus exposure and HLA in healthy donors. A multiplex PCR was run with 60 Vbeta primers and 13 Jbeta primers. The method was immunoSEQ multiplex PCR; TCRdb's version includes in-frame clones alone and lacks a portion of them. The sample comprises about 120,000 clones, around 80% of which are singletons, and 10% to 15% rests with the top ten. Input material: PBMCs. The receptors were gathered from a man aged 25 to 45 in good health and CMV-seropositive.

The chain combines TRBV6-5 with TRBJ1-5; the D is unclear. Trimming shortened V by 5 bases and J by 6 bases, and 11 bases separated the two germline ends. From germline, CDR1 is MNHEY and CDR2 SVGAGI. This CDR3 is built from 13 residues. For the CDR3, the DNA is TGTGCCAGCAGTGGCAGCGGTAGTCAGCCCCAGCATTTT. Translating gives CASSGSGSQPQHF.

The chain couples TRBV19 to TRBJ2-5; D is perhaps TRBD1 (6 bases). The V end was cut by 4 bases, the J end by 4 bases, with 16 bases between. The CDR3 is 15 amino acids. Germline lookup yields CDR1 LNHDA and CDR2 SQIVND (reference sequence). Written as DNA, the CDR3 is TGTGCCAGTAGTACCGGGACAACCAACCGAGAGACCCAGTACTTC. Its translation: CASSTGTTNRETQYF. Looking up the rest from reference TRBV19 and TRBJ2-5 gives the full variable domain: DGGITQSPKYLFRKEGQNVTLSCEQNLNHDAMYWYRQDPGQGLRLIYYSQIVNDFQKGDIAEGYSVSREKKESFPLTVTSAQKNPTAFYLCASSTGTTNRETQYFGPGTRLLVL.

The gene calls are TRBV7-3 and TRBJ1-1; TRBD1 agrees at 8 bases. This CDR3 is 15 amino acids long. V gave up 3 bases and J gave up 4 bases; unmatched junction bases: 7. Germline V gene lookup returns CDR1 SGHTA and CDR2 FQGTGA. The CDR3: CASSLTGAPGTEAFF. The CDR3 DNA follows: TGTGCCAGCAGCTTGACAGGGGCCCCGGGCACTGAAGCTTTCTTT.

The rearrangement joins TRBV7-6 to TRBJ2-3; D is perhaps TRBD2 (6 bases). V gave up 3 bases and J gave up 3 bases, with 25 bases separating them. The CDR3 is 19 amino acids. The germline CDR1 and CDR2 sequences are SGHVS and FNYEAQ. The CDR3 DNA reads as TGTGCCAGCAGCTTGGGTCAGGGCGGGACCCGCTTTTGGACAGATACGCAGTATTTT. Translating it yields CASSLGQGGTRFWTDTQYF.

This chain uses TRBV19 with TRBJ2-7; 7 nucleotides line up with TRBD1. Germline lookup yields CDR1 LNHDA and CDR2 SQIVND (reference sequence). This CDR3 comprises 15 residues. The V gene end was trimmed by 1 base and the J gene end by 0 bases; junction bases not matched to a gene: 3. The CDR3 region is CASSIGGGTSYEQYF. In DNA form, the CDR3 reads TGTGCCAGTAGTATAGGAGGGGGCACCTCCTACGAGCAGTACTTC. Full variable domain (missing parts from reference TRBV19 and TRBJ2-7): DGGITQSPKYLFRKEGQNVTLSCEQNLNHDAMYWYRQDPGQGLRLIYYSQIVNDFQKGDIAEGYSVSREKKESFPLTVTSAQKNPTAFYLCASSIGGGTSYEQYFGPGTRLTVT.

The genes are TRBV2 and TRBJ1-2; TRBD1 matches 7 bases. The germline gives CDR1 SNHLY, CDR2 FYNNEI. J gave up 0 bases and V 5 bases, and 6 bases lay outside the gene matches. This CDR3 is 15 amino acids long. CDR3 loop: CASSQGDGTNYGYTF. CDR3 nucleotides: TGTGCCAGCAGTCAGGGGGACGGAACTAACTATGGCTACACCTTC.

V usage is TRBV6-5 and J usage is TRBJ1-6; tentatively, D is TRBD1 (6 bases). The CDR3 loop spans 15 amino acids. Between the trimmed V and J ends, which lost 5 bases and 9 bases, there was a span of 17 bases. Looked up from germline, CDR1 is MNHEY and CDR2 is SVGAGI. CDR3 region: CASSPVGQGLSPLHF. CDR3 DNA sequence: TGTGCCAGCAGTCCGGTGGGGCAGGGGCTTTCACCCCTCCACTTT.

J is TRBJ1-5 and V is TRBV2; D remains unclear. Per germline, CDR1 SNHLY and CDR2 FYNNEI. V was trimmed by 4 bases and J by 11 bases, leaving 15 bases between them. There are 13 residues in the CDR3. The CDR3 region has the DNA TGTGCCAGCAGTGCACAGCAAGTTAAGGCCCAGCATTTT. It specifies CASSAQQVKAQHF.

This clone was detected a few times. A junction boundary mismatches the germline segment, possibly from a read error. The CDR3 sequence: CASSHGDRAAADTQYF. The CDR3 DNA reads as TGCGCCAGCAGCCATGGCGACAGGGCTGCGGCAGATACGCAGTATTTT. The chain has TRBV5-4 and TRBJ2-3; 7 bases fit TRBD1. Germline CDR1 SGHNT, CDR2 YYREEE (reference sequence). The CDR3 runs to 16 residues.

This chain uses TRBV2 with TRBJ2-1, with TRBD2 matching over 8 bases. Germline-derived CDR1 and CDR2 are SNHLY and FYNNEI. The CDR3 is 17 residues long. V gave up 6 bases and J gave up 8 bases; unmatched junction bases: 18. The CDR3 here is CASSALAGTRGLDEQFF. CDR3 in DNA: TGTGCCAGCAGCGCTCTCGCCGGGACTAGAGGCTTGGATGAGCAGTTCTTC.

In its sample, this clone was seen a few times. The chain carries TRBV11-3 and TRBJ2-5; 10 bases map to TRBD2. V lost 3 bases and J lost 2; bases outside the gene matches: 3. This CDR3 region has 15 residues. Germline V gene data show CDR1 as SGHNT and CDR2 as YENEEA. Here the CDR3 DNA reads TGTGCCAGCAGCTTGACTAGCGGGTATCAAGAGACCCAGTACTTC. Translated: CASSLTSGYQETQYF.

The chain couples TRBV29-1 to TRBJ1-4; no definite D call. CDR1 SQVTM and CDR2 ANQGSEA come from the germline V gene. The CDR3 is 13 amino acids. Trimming removed 7 bases from V and 0 bases from J, with 9 bases in between. The CDR3 DNA reads as TGCAGCGGTCTCTTTGCAACTAATGAAAAACTGTTTTTT. Translation: CSGLFATNEKLFF.

This clone has only a few counts. The chain carries TRBV9 and TRBJ2-5, with a possible D match to TRBD1 (6 bases). Judging by the DNA end, TRBJ2-7 fits better; the J call may be wrong. The CDR3 loop spans 15 amino acids. Germline V gene lookup returns CDR1 SGDLS and CDR2 YYNGEE. CDR3 DNA sequence: TGTGCCAGCAGCGTAGCGGTAGGGGGAGCCTACGAGCAGTACTTC. Translation gives CASSVAVGGAYEQYF.

In this sample, this clone turned up once. The CDR3: CASWTGGDGYTF. The CDR3 DNA is TGTGCCTCCTGGACAGGGGGAGATGGCTACACCTTC. This chain joins TRBV30 and TRBJ1-2, with 10 bases identical to TRBD1. The V and J ends lost 7 bases and 6 bases, in that order; junction bases with no gene match: 5. Germline V lookup: CDR1 GTSNPN, CDR2 SVGIG (reference sequence). CDR3 length: 12 residues.

This clone was seen more than once but under ten times. This rearrangement joins TRBV6-5 to TRBJ1-2; D possibly corresponds to TRBD1 (6 bases). The CDR3 consists of 16 residues. Trimming left V 2 bases short and J 0 bases short, with 13 bases between. Germline V lookup: CDR1 MNHEY, CDR2 SVGAGI. CDR3 in DNA: TGTGCCAGCAGTTACATGGGGGCGGACGCTAACTATGGCTACACCTTC. This translates into CASSYMGADANYGYTF.

The chain combines TRBV6-5 with TRBJ2-2; TRBD2 is a possible D gene (5 bases). Germline CDR1 reads MNHEY; CDR2 reads SVGAGI. The CDR3 loop spans 15 amino acids. Trimming shortened V by 4 bases and J by 4 bases, and 13 bases separated the two germline ends. The CDR3 sequence: CASSSSWAGTGELFF. CDR3 DNA sequence: TGTGCCAGCAGTTCCTCCTGGGCGGGCACCGGGGAGCTGTTTTTT.

This clone was seen only once. This chain joins TRBV18 and TRBJ2-5; 8 bases agree with TRBD1. V shed 3 bases and J 0 bases; nucleotides not matched to a gene: 3. Germline CDR1 reads KGHSH; CDR2 reads LQKENI. The CDR3 is 15 residues long. CDR3 loop: CASSPLQGDQETQYF. The DNA of the CDR3 is TGTGCCAGCTCACCCCTACAGGGGGACCAAGAGACCCAGTACTTC.

The chain employs TRBV4-2 and TRBJ1-4, with D tentatively TRBD1 (6 bases). Germline assignment: CDR1 LGHNA and CDR2 YNFKEQ. Between the trimmed V and J ends, which lost 2 bases and 5 bases, there was a span of 15 bases. This CDR3 has 16 residues. For the CDR3, the DNA is TGTGCCAGCAGCCAACCCACGGACAGTCAGAATGAAAAACTGTTTTTT. It is translated as CASSQPTDSQNEKLFF.

V gene TRBV30 combines with J gene TRBJ2-3; a weak D match, TRBD1 (5 bases). CDR1 and CDR2 (germline): GTSNPN, SVGIG (reference sequence). The CDR3 has 15 amino acids. Trimming took 2 bases from V and 2 from J, leaving 14 bases between them. The CDR3 nucleotides are TGTGCCTGGAGTAGAGCAGGGCCCTTCACAGATACGCAGTATTTT. Amino acid sequence: CAWSRAGPFTDTQYF.

In nucleotides, the CDR3 is TGCGCCAGCAGCCAAGAAGCGTCGCCAAGGGAAAAACTGTTTTTT. Translating gives CASSQEASPREKLFF. V and J are TRBV4-3 and TRBJ1-4; no definite D call. Germline loops: CDR1 LGHNA, CDR2 YSLEER. V was clipped by 0 bases and J by 8 bases, with 13 bases between them. This CDR3 comprises 15 residues.

This rearrangement joins TRBV19 to TRBJ1-1; D remains ambiguous. In germline, CDR1 is LNHDA, CDR2 SQIVND (reference sequence). The CDR3 contains 14 residues. Deletions cut 2 bases from V and 0 bases from J, with 7 bases between. The CDR3 region is CASSISNVNTEAFF. The DNA of the CDR3 is TGTGCCAGTAGTATAAGCAACGTGAACACTGAAGCTTTCTTT.

The rearrangement uses TRBV6-6 and TRBJ2-3, with TRBD2 identical over 14 bases. CDR1 MNHNY and CDR2 SVGAGI come from the germline V gene (reference sequence). V lost 6 bases and J lost 2; bases outside the gene matches: 4. This CDR3 is built from 16 residues. CDR3 nucleotide sequence: TGTGCCAGCAGGGGGACTAGCGGGGGTGTCACAGATACGCAGTATTTT. It yields the protein CASRGTSGGVTDTQYF.

The chain has TRBV7-9 and TRBJ2-2, with 8 positions matching TRBD1. CDR1 and CDR2 from the germline V gene are SEHNR and FQNEAQ (reference sequence). V shed 4 bases and J 4 bases; nucleotides not matched to a gene: 8. This CDR3 spans 16 amino acids. The CDR3 here is CASSSTIQGATGELFF. CDR3 DNA: TGTGCCAGCAGCTCCACCATTCAGGGGGCCACCGGGGAGCTGTTTTTT.

The chain carries TRBV30 and TRBJ1-6; no clear D. This CDR3 contains 16 residues. Germline CDR1 reads GTSNPN; CDR2 reads SVGIG (reference sequence). V was cut by 3 bases and J by 0 bases, with 12 bases left in between. The CDR3 loop is CAWRLGGSSYNSPLHF. CDR3 DNA sequence: TGTGCCTGGAGGCTGGGTGGGAGCTCCTATAATTCACCCCTCCACTTT.

V is TRBV7-3 and J is TRBJ1-1; the D gene is possibly TRBD1 (5 bases). This CDR3 region has 12 residues. The V end was cut by 3 bases, the J end by 7 bases, with 9 bases between. Looked up from germline, CDR1 is SGHTA and CDR2 is FQGTGA. CDR3 loop: CASSFREGEAFF. CDR3 coding DNA: TGTGCCAGCAGCTTCAGGGAGGGTGAAGCTTTCTTT.

The CDR3 here is CASSQFRKFLTNIQYF. The DNA for the CDR3 is TGCGCCAGCAGTCAATTTAGAAAGTTCCTAACAAACATTCAGTACTTC. The V call is TRBV23-1, the J call TRBJ2-4; D not resolved. TRBV23-1 is flagged as an ORF with uncertain function. The CDR3 totals 16 residues. Trimming pared 1 base from V and 6 bases from J, leaving 16 bases between.

V is TRBV7-6 and J is TRBJ1-2; TRBD1 agrees at 10 bases. Germline V CDR1 and CDR2: SGHVS, FNYEAQ. This CDR3 is 15 amino acids long. The junction had 6 bases not matched to a gene; V was cut back by 2 bases and J by 6 bases. The CDR3 loop reads CASSLWAGQGNGYTF. CDR3 sequence (DNA): TGTGCCAGCAGCTTATGGGCGGGACAGGGGAATGGCTACACCTTC.

This rearrangement joins TRBV30 to TRBJ1-6; D is unclear. This CDR3 contains 14 residues. CDR1 and CDR2 (germline): GTSNPN, SVGIG (reference sequence). The V and J ends lost 2 bases and 5 bases respectively, with 10 bases between them. This CDR3 is CAWSWALDNSPLHF. CDR3 DNA sequence: TGTGCCTGGAGTTGGGCACTTGATAATTCACCCCTCCACTTT.